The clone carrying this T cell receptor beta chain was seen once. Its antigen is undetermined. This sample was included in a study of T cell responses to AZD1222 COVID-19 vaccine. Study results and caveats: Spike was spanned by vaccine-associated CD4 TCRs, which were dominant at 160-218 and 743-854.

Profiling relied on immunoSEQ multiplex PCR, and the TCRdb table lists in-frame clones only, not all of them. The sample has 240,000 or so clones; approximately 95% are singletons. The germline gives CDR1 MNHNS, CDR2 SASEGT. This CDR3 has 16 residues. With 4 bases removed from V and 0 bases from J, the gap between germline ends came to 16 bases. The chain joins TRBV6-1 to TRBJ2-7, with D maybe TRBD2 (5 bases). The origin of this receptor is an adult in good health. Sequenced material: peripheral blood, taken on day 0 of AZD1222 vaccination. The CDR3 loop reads CASSVLTRGLSYEQYF. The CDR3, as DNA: TGTGCCAGCAGTGTCCTAACCAGAGGGCTCTCCTACGAGCAGTACTTC.